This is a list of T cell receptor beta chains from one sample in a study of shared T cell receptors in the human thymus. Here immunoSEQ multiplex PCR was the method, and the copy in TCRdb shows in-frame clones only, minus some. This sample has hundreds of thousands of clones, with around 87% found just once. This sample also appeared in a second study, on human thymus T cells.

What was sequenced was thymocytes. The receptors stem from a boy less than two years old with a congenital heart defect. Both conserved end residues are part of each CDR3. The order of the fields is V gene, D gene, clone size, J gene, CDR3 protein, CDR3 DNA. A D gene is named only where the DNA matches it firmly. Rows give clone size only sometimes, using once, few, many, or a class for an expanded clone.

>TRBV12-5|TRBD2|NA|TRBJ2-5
CASGLVRDPHGREPQYF
TGTGCTAGTGGTTTGGTCAGAGACCCCCATGGGAGGGAGCCCCAGTACTTC
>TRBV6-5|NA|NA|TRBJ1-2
CASSYTAGRRGYTF
TGTGCCAGCAGTTACACGGCAGGGAGGCGAGGCTACACCTTC
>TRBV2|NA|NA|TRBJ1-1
CASLDGAHLNTEAFF
TGTGCCAGCTTAGACGGAGCCCATTTGAACACTGAAGCTTTCTTT
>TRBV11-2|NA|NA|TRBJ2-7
CASSSAGHTYEQYF
TGTGCCAGCAGCTCAGCGGGTCACACCTACGAGCAGTACTTC
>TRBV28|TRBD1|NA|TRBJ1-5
CASSLWPDHRGINQPQHF
TGTGCCAGCAGTTTATGGCCGGACCACAGGGGGATTAATCAGCCCCAGCATTTT
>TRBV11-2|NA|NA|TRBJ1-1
CASRPRDTPNTEAFF
TGTGCCAGCAGGCCGAGGGACACCCCGAACACTGAAGCTTTCTTT
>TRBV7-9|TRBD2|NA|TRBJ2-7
CASSGGGGGSYEQYF
TGTGCCAGTAGCGGGGGGGGCGGGGGCTCCTACGAGCAGTACTTC
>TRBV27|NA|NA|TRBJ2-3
CASRETDTQYF
TGTGCCAGCAGGGAGACAGATACGCAGTATTTT
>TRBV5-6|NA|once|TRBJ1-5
CASRLGGSNQPQHF
TGTGCCAGCAGACTGGGGGGGAGCAATCAGCCCCAGCATTTT
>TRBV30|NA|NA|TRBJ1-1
CAWSRPRWTEAFF
TGTGCCTGGAGTCGACCTAGGTGGACTGAAGCTTTCTTT
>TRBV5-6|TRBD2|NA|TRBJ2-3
CASSPTSVSTSTDTQYF
TGTGCCAGCAGCCCGACTAGCGTATCAACTAGCACAGATACGCAGTATTTT
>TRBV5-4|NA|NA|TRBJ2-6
CASSLWRVSGANVLTF
TGTGCCAGCAGCTTGTGGCGGGTCTCTGGGGCCAACGTCCTGACTTTC
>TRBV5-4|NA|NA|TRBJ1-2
CASSLAAREDLNGYYGYTF
TGTGCCAGCAGCTTGGCCGCCAGGGAAGATTTAAATGGGTACTATGGCTACACCTTC
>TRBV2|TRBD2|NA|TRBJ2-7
CASRPGTSGGEGYEQYF
TGTGCCAGCAGACCCGGGACTAGCGGGGGGGAGGGATACGAGCAGTACTTC
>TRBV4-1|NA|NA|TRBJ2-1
CASSQDPGVGTYNEQFF
TGCGCCAGCAGCCAAGACCCGGGAGTAGGAACCTACAATGAGCAGTTCTTC
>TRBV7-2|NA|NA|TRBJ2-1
CASSLAGVSSYNEQFF
TGTGCCAGCAGCTTAGCGGGAGTCTCCTCCTACAATGAGCAGTTCTTC
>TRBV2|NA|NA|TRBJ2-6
CASGMVQSSGANVLTF
TGTGCCAGCGGAATGGTACAGAGCTCTGGGGCCAACGTCCTGACTTTC
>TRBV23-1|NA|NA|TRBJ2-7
CASSQFRQGSSYEQYF
TGCGCCAGCAGTCAATTCAGGCAGGGAAGCTCCTACGAGCAGTACTTC
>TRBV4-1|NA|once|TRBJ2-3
CASSQVDRRRERGTDTQYF
TGCGCCAGCAGCCAAGTGGATCGGCGACGGGAGAGGGGCACAGATACGCAGTATTTT
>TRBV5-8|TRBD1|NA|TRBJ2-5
CASSSSKRQGQETQYF
TGTGCCAGCAGCTCGTCTAAACGACAGGGCCAAGAGACCCAGTACTTC
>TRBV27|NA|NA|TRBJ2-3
CASSSHPGGTDTQYF
TGTGCCAGCAGTTCCCATCCAGGGGGCACAGATACGCAGTATTTT
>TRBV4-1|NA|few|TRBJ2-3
CASSQARRPINTDTQYF
TGCGCCAGCAGCCAAGCACGGCGGCCCATCAACACAGATACGCAGTATTTT
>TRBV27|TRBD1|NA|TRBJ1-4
CASRLGDRGFEKLFF
TGTGCCAGCAGGTTGGGAGACAGGGGGTTTGAAAAACTGTTTTTT
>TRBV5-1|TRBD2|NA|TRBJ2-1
CASSGLAGDEQFF
TGCGCCAGCTCGGGACTAGCGGGGGATGAGCAGTTCTTC
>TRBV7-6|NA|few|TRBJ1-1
CASSLSSTGNTEAFF
TGTGCCAGCAGCTTATCCTCCACGGGAAACACTGAAGCTTTCTTT
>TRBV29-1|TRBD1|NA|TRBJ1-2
CSVLGQGIDYGYTF
TGCAGCGTTTTGGGACAGGGGATTGACTATGGCTACACCTTC